This TCR beta chain was obtained from a study of blood T cell repertoires in COVID-19. Whole-study context: The samples span acute and convalescent COVID-19 from the United States, Italy and Spain.

Study processing details: Using reference gene primer amplification, nucleated cell counts were estimated. The assay was immunoSEQ multiplex PCR, and TCRdb's table has in-frame clones only and misses some. The DNA gave D and trimming, while V, J and clone size come from that table. The data show hundreds of thousands of clones, around 87% seen once. This receptor was obtained from a woman aged 40 to 55 with acute COVID-19. The material sequenced was PBMCs or T cells enriched from blood (not recorded which).

The CDR3 reads CAWSRQGNEQYF. In nucleotides, the CDR3 is TGTGCCTGGAGTAGACAGGGGAACGAGCAGTACTTC. The chain combines TRBV30 with TRBJ2-7; TRBD1 agrees at 8 bases. V shed 2 bases and J 5 bases; nucleotides not matched to a gene: 2. Germline CDR1 reads GTSNPN; CDR2 reads SVGIG (reference sequence). The CDR3 spans 12 residues.